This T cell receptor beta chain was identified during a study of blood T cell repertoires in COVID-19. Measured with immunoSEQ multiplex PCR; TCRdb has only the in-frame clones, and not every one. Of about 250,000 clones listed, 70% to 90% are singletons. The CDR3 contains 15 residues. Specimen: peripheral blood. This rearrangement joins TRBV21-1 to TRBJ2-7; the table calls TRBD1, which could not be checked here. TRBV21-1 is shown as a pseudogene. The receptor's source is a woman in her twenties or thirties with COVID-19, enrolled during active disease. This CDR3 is CASSKGQGPSYEQYF. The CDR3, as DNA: TGTGCCAGCAGCAAAGGACAGGGGCCTTCCTACGAGCAGTACTTC.